This TCR beta chain stems from a study of OX40 agonist ivuxolimab in advanced cancers. Overall study findings and caveats: Within 6 weeks, CD4+ and CD8+ blood T cells expanded clonally at 0.1 to 3.0 mg/kg. Partial responders dosed at 0.1-3.0 mg/kg displayed clonal expansion ranking among the lowest.

Assay: immunoSEQ multiplex PCR; the TCRdb copy retains only in-frame clones and omits some. The data show roughly 110,000 clones, roughly nine tenths seen once. Germline assignment: CDR1 SGHTA and CDR2 FQGNSA. Trimming cost V 0 bases and J 10 bases, with 10 bases left between them. The CDR3 spans 13 residues. Of note for this clone: Its antigen is undetermined.

The clonotype was recovered from an adult with an advanced solid tumor such as melanoma, head and neck, liver or kidney cancer. The J gene is TRBJ2-1, the V gene TRBV7-2; D gene unclear. The sequences come from CD4+ or CD8+ T cells sorted from blood, collected in a trial of the OX40 agonist ivuxolimab. This CDR3 is CASSLASVVEQFF. The CDR3 coding sequence is TGTGCCAGCAGCTTAGCCTCGGTGGTGGAGCAGTTCTTC. The full variable domain, completed using reference TRBV7-2 and TRBJ2-1, is GAGVSQSPSNKVTEKGKDVELRCDPISGHTALYWYRQSLGQGLEFLIYFQGNSAPDKSGLPSDRFSAERTGGSVSTLTIQRTQQEDSAVYLCASSLASVVEQFFGPGTRLTVL.